This entry lists 18 T cell receptor beta chains sequenced from one sample in a study of blood T cell repertoires in COVID-19. TCRdb keeps only in-frame clones here, not all; method: immunoSEQ multiplex PCR. The table has 85,000 to 110,000 clones, more than 70% seen once. Material: peripheral blood. The receptors stem from a woman aged 60 to 75 with acute or convalescent COVID-19.

The V and J genes are TRBV5-1 and TRBJ2-7; a weak D match, TRBD1 (5 bases). CDR1 and CDR2 (germline): SGHRS, YFSETQ. Trimming pared 0 bases from V and 3 bases from J, leaving 10 bases between. This CDR3 has 14 residues. The CDR3 loop reads CASSLDGQIYEQYF. CDR3 DNA sequence: TGCGCCAGCAGCTTGGACGGACAAATCTACGAGCAGTACTTC.

This chain connects TRBV19 to TRBJ2-1; possibly TRBD2 for D (5 bases). The length of the CDR3 is 15 residues. The germline CDR1 and CDR2 sequences are LNHDA and SQIVND (reference sequence). Trimming removed 3 bases at V and 7 bases at J, with 16 bases between. DNA of the CDR3: TGTGCCAGTAGTATCGACCCCGACGGGGAAAATGAGCAGTTCTTC. Translating it yields CASSIDPDGENEQFF.

The chain employs TRBV7-3 and TRBJ2-1; D perhaps matches TRBD1 (6 bases). The ends were cut back, 4 bases at V and 8 bases at J, with 12 bases in the middle. The V gene's germline CDR1 is SGHTA and CDR2 FQGTGA. The CDR3 extends over 13 amino acids. CDR3 sequence (DNA): TGTGCCAGCAGCTCGTTCCAGGGGTATGAGCAGTTCTTC. Translating gives CASSSFQGYEQFF.

This clone occurred once. The junction differs from germline at one of its ends, possibly a read error. CDR3 nucleotide sequence: TGCGCCGGCAGCGAGAAAGGACTGCGGGAAGAGACCCAGTACTTC. It yields the protein CAGSEKGLREETQYF. This chain uses TRBV5-1 with TRBJ2-5; D might be TRBD2 (5 bases). Germline V CDR1 and CDR2: SGHRS, YFSETQ. The CDR3 is 15 residues long.

The V gene is TRBV2, the J gene TRBJ2-1, with 14 bases lining up with TRBD2. CDR3 length equals 18 residues. Germline V gene data show CDR1 as SNHLY and CDR2 as FYNNEI. V shed 2 bases, J shed 6 bases, and the junction held 9 bases outside the gene matches. This CDR3 is CASSEFPGLAGVSNEQFF. The CDR3 DNA follows: TGTGCCAGCAGTGAATTCCCGGGACTAGCGGGAGTTAGCAATGAGCAGTTCTTC.

This clone has a single count. This chain connects TRBV5-1 to TRBJ1-1, with TRBD1 matching over 7 bases. V shed 5 bases and J 9 bases; nucleotides not matched to a gene: 10. The CDR3 runs to 13 residues. CDR1 and CDR2 (germline): SGHRS, YFSETQ. The CDR3 DNA follows: TGCGCCAGCAGTTTCGACAGGGAAGTAAAAGCTTTCTTT. The encoded protein is CASSFDREVKAFF.

Points on this clone: This specimen includes other DNA sequences encoding the same CDR3. The V call is TRBV9, the J call TRBJ1-2; unclear D gene. The CDR3 has 14 residues. Germline CDR1 SGDLS, CDR2 YYNGEE. Trimming pared 0 bases from V and 4 bases from J, leaving 10 bases between. CDR3 bases: TGTGCCAGCAGCGTAGCAGACTCCTCCTATGGCTACACCTTC. Protein sequence: CASSVADSSYGYTF.

The CDR3 reads CASSEAGVNQPQHF. In DNA, the CDR3 is TGTGCCAGCAGTGAAGCAGGGGTCAATCAGCCCCAGCATTTT. V gene TRBV6-1 combines with J gene TRBJ1-5; TRBD1 is a possible D gene (5 bases). This CDR3 is 14 amino acids long. The ends were cut back, 0 bases at V and 3 bases at J, with 6 bases in the middle. Germline CDR1 is MNHNS and CDR2 is SASEGT.

V and J are TRBV10-3 and TRBJ1-5; no reliable D call. V was shortened by 8 bases and J by 3 bases, with 11 bases between the two germline ends. CDR1 is ENHRY, CDR2 SYGVKD, per germline. This CDR3 has 13 amino acids. The DNA for the CDR3 is TGTGCCATCCGACATCGCGACAATCAGCCCCAGCATTTT. Its translation is CAIRHRDNQPQHF.

The chain links TRBV28 to TRBJ1-2; D is possibly TRBD1 (5 bases). Trimming removed 6 bases from V and 3 bases from J, with 20 bases in between. Looked up from germline, CDR1 is MDHEN and CDR2 is SYDVKM. This CDR3 region has 16 residues. The chain's CDR3 is CASSFTSLGGDYGYTF. The CDR3, as DNA: TGTGCCAGCAGCTTTACCAGCCTCGGGGGGGACTATGGCTACACCTTC.

This chain links TRBV19 with TRBJ2-3; D is undetermined. The V and J ends lost 8 bases and 6 bases respectively, with 9 bases between them. Germline V gene data show CDR1 as LNHDA and CDR2 as SQIVND (reference sequence). The CDR3 consists of 11 residues. The CDR3 sequence is CASRVFDTQYF. The CDR3 region has the DNA TGTGCCAGTCGGGTTTTTGATACGCAGTATTTT.

This chain joins TRBV3-1 (or the pseudogene TRBV3-2) and TRBJ1-6; D gene unclear. Trimming cost V 1 base and J 4 bases, with 5 bases left between them. This CDR3 is 14 amino acids long. Germline CDR1 LGHDT, CDR2 YNNKEL (reference sequence). The CDR3 sequence is CASSQVPYNSPLHF. The CDR3 DNA reads TGTGCCAGCAGCCAAGTCCCTTATAATTCACCCCTCCACTTT.

This clone has just a few counts. The V and J genes are TRBV5-1 and TRBJ1-1, with 11 bases aligning to TRBD1. Per the germline V gene, CDR1 is SGHRS and CDR2 is YFSETQ. The length of the CDR3 is 15 residues. Trimming took 7 bases from V and 3 from J; bases not matched to a gene: 8. The CDR3 reads CASGRGQGADTEAFF. The CDR3 DNA reads as TGCGCCAGCGGACGAGGACAGGGGGCGGACACTGAAGCTTTCTTT.

The table lists this clone with a few counts. The genes are TRBV5-1 and TRBJ2-3; 7 bases align to TRBD2. Per the germline V gene, CDR1 is SGHRS and CDR2 is YFSETQ. V was clipped by 4 bases and J by 4 bases; unmatched bases: 6. The CDR3 sequence is 14 residues long. The CDR3 sequence is CASSPQTSSDTQYF. CDR3 coding DNA: TGCGCCAGCAGCCCCCAGACTAGCTCAGATACGCAGTATTTT.

The chain couples TRBV20-1 to TRBJ1-6; D remains ambiguous. Germline CDR1 reads DFQATT; CDR2 reads SNEGSKA (reference sequence). Trimming cost V 3 bases and J 10 bases, with 16 bases left between them. CDR3 length: 14 residues. The CDR3 DNA follows: TGCAGTGCTAGTGGCCGGGGTGTGGACTCACCCCTCCACTTT. Its translation is CSASGRGVDSPLHF.

The chain has TRBV3-1 (or the pseudogene TRBV3-2) and TRBJ2-3; 9 bases map to TRBD2. This CDR3 is 16 amino acids long. Trimming removed 0 bases from V and 5 bases from J; junction bases left unmatched: 6. Germline CDR1 LGHDT, CDR2 YNNKEL (reference sequence). CDR3 nucleotide sequence: TGTGCCAGCAGCCAAGACACTAGCGGGCGACGAGATACGCAGTATTTT. Translating gives CASSQDTSGRRDTQYF.

The chain employs TRBV13 and TRBJ1-1; possible D gene TRBD1, 5 bases. The CDR3 runs to 14 residues. CDR1 and CDR2 from the germline V gene are PRHDT and FYEKMQ (reference sequence). V was shortened by 4 bases and J by 6 bases, with 15 bases between the two germline ends. CDR3 in DNA: TGTGCCAGCAGCTCGGCCGATCGGGGGGCTGAAGCTTTCTTT. It specifies CASSSADRGAEAFF.

V is TRBV9 and J is TRBJ1-6; no definite D call. The germline CDR1 and CDR2 sequences are SGDLS and YYNGEE. This CDR3 is built from 14 residues. Trimming took 0 bases from V and 5 from J, leaving 6 bases between them. CDR3 DNA: TGTGCCAGCAGCGTAGGGCCAGATAATTCACCCCTCCACTTT. Amino acid sequence: CASSVGPDNSPLHF.